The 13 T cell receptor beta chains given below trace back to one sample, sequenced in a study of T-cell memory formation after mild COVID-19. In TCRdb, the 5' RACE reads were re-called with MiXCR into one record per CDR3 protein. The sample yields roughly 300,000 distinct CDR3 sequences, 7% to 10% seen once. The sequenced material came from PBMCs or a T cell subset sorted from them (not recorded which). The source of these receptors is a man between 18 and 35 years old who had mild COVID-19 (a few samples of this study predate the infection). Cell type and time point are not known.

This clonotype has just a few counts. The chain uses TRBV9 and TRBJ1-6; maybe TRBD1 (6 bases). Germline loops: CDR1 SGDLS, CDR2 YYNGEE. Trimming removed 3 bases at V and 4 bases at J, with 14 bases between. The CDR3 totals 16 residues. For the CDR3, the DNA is TGTGCCAGCAGCGCCGAACTACAGGGTTATAATTCACCCCTCCACTTT. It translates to CASSAELQGYNSPLHF.

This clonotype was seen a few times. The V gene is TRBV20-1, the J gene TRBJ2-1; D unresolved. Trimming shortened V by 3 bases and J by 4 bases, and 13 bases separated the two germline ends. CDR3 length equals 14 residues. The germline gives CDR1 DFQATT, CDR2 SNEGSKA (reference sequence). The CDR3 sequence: CSARPRAIYNEQFF. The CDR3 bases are TGCAGTGCTAGGCCCCGGGCGATTTACAATGAGCAGTTCTTC.

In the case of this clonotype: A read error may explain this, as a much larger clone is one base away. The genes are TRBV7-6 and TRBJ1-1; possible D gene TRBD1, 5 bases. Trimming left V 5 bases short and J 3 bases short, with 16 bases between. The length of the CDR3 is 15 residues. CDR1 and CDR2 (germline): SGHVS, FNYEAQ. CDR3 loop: CASSVGGAVDTEAFF. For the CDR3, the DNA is TGTGCCAGCAGCGTCGGAGGGGCCGTCGACACTGAAGCTTTCTTT.

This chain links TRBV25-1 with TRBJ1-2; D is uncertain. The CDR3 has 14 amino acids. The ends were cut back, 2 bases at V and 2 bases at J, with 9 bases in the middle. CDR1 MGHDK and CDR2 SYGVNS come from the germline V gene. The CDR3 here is CASSELKENYGYTF. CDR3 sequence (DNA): TGTGCCAGCAGTGAACTCAAAGAGAACTATGGCTACACCTTC.

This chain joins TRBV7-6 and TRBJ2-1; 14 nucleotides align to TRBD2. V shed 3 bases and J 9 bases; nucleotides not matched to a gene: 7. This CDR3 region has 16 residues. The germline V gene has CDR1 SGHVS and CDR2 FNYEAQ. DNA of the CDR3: TGTGCCAGCAGCTTTTCGACTAGCGGGGGGGCCGGTGAGCAGTTCTTC. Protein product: CASSFSTSGGAGEQFF.

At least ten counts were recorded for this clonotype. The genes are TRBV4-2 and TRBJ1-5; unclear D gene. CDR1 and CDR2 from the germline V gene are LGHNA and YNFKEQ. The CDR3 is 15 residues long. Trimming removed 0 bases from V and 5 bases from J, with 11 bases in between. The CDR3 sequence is CASSQDGVGDQPQHF. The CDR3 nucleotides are TGTGCCAGCAGCCAAGACGGCGTAGGAGATCAGCCCCAGCATTTT.

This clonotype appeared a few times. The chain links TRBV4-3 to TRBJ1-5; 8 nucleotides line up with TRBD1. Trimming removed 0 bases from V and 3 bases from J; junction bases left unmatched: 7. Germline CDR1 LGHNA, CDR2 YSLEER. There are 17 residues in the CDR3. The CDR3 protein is CASSQDQNRGFNQPQHF. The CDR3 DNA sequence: TGCGCCAGCAGCCAAGATCAGAACAGGGGGTTCAATCAGCCCCAGCATTTT.

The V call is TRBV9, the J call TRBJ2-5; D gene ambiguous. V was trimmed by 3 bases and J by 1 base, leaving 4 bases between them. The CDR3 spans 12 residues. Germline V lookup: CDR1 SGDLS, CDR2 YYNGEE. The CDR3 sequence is CASSGPQETQYF. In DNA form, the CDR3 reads TGTGCCAGCAGCGGCCCCCAAGAGACCCAGTACTTC.

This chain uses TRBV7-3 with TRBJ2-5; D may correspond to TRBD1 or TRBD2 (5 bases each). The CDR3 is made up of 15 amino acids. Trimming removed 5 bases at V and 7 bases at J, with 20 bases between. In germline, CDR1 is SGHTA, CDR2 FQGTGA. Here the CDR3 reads CASSPETGTSRTQYF. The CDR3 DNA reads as TGTGCCAGCAGCCCGGAGACCGGGACCTCCAGGACCCAGTACTTC.

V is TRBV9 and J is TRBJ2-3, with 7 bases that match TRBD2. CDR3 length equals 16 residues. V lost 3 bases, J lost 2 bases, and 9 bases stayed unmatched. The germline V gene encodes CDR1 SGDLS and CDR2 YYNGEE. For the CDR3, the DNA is TGTGCCAGCAGCGGGGGACTAACCCAAATCACAGATACGCAGTATTTT. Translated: CASSGGLTQITDTQYF. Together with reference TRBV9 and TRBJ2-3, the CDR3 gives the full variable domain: DSGVTQTPKHLITATGQRVTLRCSPRSGDLSVYWYQQSLDQGLQFLIQYYNGEERAKGNILERFSAQQFPDLHSELNLSSLELGDSALYFCASSGGLTQITDTQYFGPGTRLTVL.

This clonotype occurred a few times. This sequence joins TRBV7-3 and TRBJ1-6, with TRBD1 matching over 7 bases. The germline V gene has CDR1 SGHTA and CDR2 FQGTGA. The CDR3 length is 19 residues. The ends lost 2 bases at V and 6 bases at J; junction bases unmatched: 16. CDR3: CASSLRPPGRGYINSPLHF. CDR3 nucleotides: TGTGCCAGCAGCTTACGCCCCCCAGGCAGGGGGTATATTAATTCACCCCTCCACTTT. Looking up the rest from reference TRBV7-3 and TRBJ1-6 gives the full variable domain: GAGVSQTPSNKVTEKGKYVELRCDPISGHTALYWYRQSLGQGPEFLIYFQGTGAADDSGLPNDRFFAVRPEGSVSTLKIQRTERGDSAVYLCASSLRPPGRGYINSPLHFGNGTRLTVT.

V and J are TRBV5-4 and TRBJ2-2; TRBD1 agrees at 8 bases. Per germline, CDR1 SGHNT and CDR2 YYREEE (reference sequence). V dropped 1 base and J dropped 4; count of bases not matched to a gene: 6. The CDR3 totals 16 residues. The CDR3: CASSLPGGIGTGELFF. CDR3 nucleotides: TGTGCCAGCAGCTTGCCAGGGGGCATAGGCACCGGGGAGCTGTTTTTT.

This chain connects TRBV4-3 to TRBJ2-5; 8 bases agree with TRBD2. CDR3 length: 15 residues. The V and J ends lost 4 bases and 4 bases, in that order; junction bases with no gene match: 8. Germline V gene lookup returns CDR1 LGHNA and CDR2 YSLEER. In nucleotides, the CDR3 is TGCGCCAGCAGCCGTACGGGGGGGATCGCAGAGACCCAGTACTTC. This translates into CASSRTGGIAETQYF.